The rows below give T cell receptor beta chains drawn from one sample of a study of early T cells in non-severe SARS-CoV-2 infection. TCRdb fed the 5' RACE reads into MiXCR, producing one record per CDR3 protein. The table records about 60,000 distinct CDR3 sequences, around 12% of them present only once. The sample consisted of whole blood. These receptors came from an adult who was a healthcare worker with PCR-confirmed SARS-CoV-2 infection or an uninfected control (not recorded which). Each CDR3 is given with its conserved first and last residue. A D gene is named only where the DNA matches it firmly. Expanded clones get a size class; other rows say once, few or many, or leave the size out.

TRBJ1-4 TRBV18 . few TGTGCCAGCTCAGAGGGGTCACGGGAAAAACTGTTTTTT CASSEGSREKLFF
TRBJ2-1 TRBV6-5 TRBD2 many TGTGCCAGCAGTCCCCGGACACTAGCGGCCTACAATGAGCAGTTCTTC CASSPRTLAAYNEQFF
TRBJ2-7 TRBV12-3/TRBV12-4 . few TGTGCCAGCAGTACGGGACATTCTTCCTACGAGCAGTACTTC CASSTGHSSYEQYF
TRBJ2-5 TRBV29-1 . few TGCAGCGTTGAAGTAGGCCAGGGAAAGACCCAGTACTTC CSVEVGQGKTQYF
TRBJ2-1 TRBV7-6 . . TGTGCCAGCAGCTTAGCACTCAATGAGCAGTTCTTC CASSLALNEQFF
TRBJ2-5 TRBV5-4 TRBD2 few TGTGCCAGCAGCTTGAAGCGGGAGGGGGAGACCCAGTACTTC CASSLKREGETQYF
TRBJ2-7 TRBV24-1 . few TGTGCCACCAGCCCAGACAGAATACCCTACGAGCAGTACTTC CATSPDRIPYEQYF
TRBJ2-7 TRBV28 . . TGTGCCAGCAGGACGACGGCCCCCTCCTACGAGCAGTACTTC CASRTTAPSYEQYF
TRBJ2-2 TRBV5-6 . many TGTGCCAGCAGCTCGCAACCGGGACTTCTTACCGGGGAGCTGTTTTTT CASSSQPGLLTGELFF
TRBJ2-7 TRBV28 . many TGTGCCAGCAGCCCCCTCCGCTACGAGCAGTACTTC CASSPLRYEQYF
TRBJ1-6 TRBV3-1 . few TGTGCCAGCAGCCAAGATGAGAGGAGGATCCACTTT CASSQDERRIHF
TRBJ2-5 TRBV5-1 . many TGCGCCAGCAGCTTGGCGCTAGCTCAAGAGACCCAGTACTTC CASSLALAQETQYF
TRBJ2-3 TRBV7-8 TRBD2 . TGTGCCAGCAGCTTAGCGGGACTAGCGGACACAGATACGCAGTATTTT CASSLAGLADTDTQYF
TRBJ2-7 TRBV29-1 . . TGCAGCGTTTGGTCTGGCAACGGCGAGCAGTACTTC CSVWSGNGEQYF
TRBJ1-2 TRBV20-1 . . TGCAGTGCTAGCACGGACAGCGACTATGGCTACACCTTC CSASTDSDYGYTF
TRBJ2-1 TRBV29-1 TRBD2 many TGCAGCGTTGAAGGTAGCGGGAGATCGGATGAGCAGTTCTTC CSVEGSGRSDEQFF
TRBJ1-4 TRBV28 . many TGTGCCAGCAGTTTGCCTGCTAATGAAAAACTGTTTTTT CASSLPANEKLFF
TRBJ2-3 TRBV2 . many TGTGCCAGCAGTGAGGCGGGGTGGACAGATACGCAGTATTTT CASSEAGWTDTQYF
TRBJ2-3 TRBV29-1 TRBD2 many TGCAGCGAGACTAGCGGGAGTGGTACGCAGTATTTT CSETSGSGTQYF
TRBJ1-2 TRBV5-7 . . TGTGCCAGCAGCTTGGTCAACGAGGCACCGGTAATAAACTATGGCTACACCTTC CASSLVNEAPVINYGYTF
TRBJ2-5 TRBV3-1 . many TGTGCCAGCAGCCAAGCGGCCAGCCAAGAGACCCAGTACTTC CASSQAASQETQYF
TRBJ2-7 TRBV5-1 TRBD1 many TGCGCCAGCAGCGGACAGGGTCTTCGCTACGAGCAGTACTTC CASSGQGLRYEQYF
TRBJ2-3 TRBV7-9 TRBD1 . TGTGCCAGCAGCTACGGGACAGGGAGCACAGATACGCAGTATTTT CASSYGTGSTDTQYF
TRBJ2-5 TRBV19 TRBD2 few TGTGCCAGTCGACTAGCGGGAGAAGAGACCCAGTACTTC CASRLAGEETQYF
TRBJ2-7 TRBV5-1 TRBD2 few TGCGCCAGCACGTGGACTAGCGGGAGCTCCTACGAGCAGTACTTC CASTWTSGSSYEQYF